This TCR beta chain was recovered during a study of regulatory T cells in long-lasting Graves disease. Study-wide context: Patients met the persistent Graves' disease definition after over 5 years of antithyroid drugs with positive TSH receptor antibodies. Study-level results: Having few samples may have compromised the accuracy. For persistent Graves' patients, TCR diversity was lower than for newly diagnosed ones. Persistent patients had more shared public clonotypes (2,741) than new patients (approximately 920).

Only a few counts were recorded for this clonotype. Its antigen is currently unknown. The V and J ends lost 3 bases and 3 bases respectively, with 12 bases between them. Germline V lookup: CDR1 SGHDN, CDR2 FVKESK. The CDR3 is made up of 14 amino acids. Described time point: persistent/refractory GD, antithyroid drugs over 5 years with positive TRAb. TCR sequences were obtained from RNA taken from PBMCs. iRepertoire HTBI primers and Arm-PCR of CDR3 regions built TCR beta libraries. TCRdb recomputed calls from the multiplex PCR reads with MiXCR, one row per CDR3 protein. The sample records around 460,000 distinct CDR3 sequences, around a fifth being singletons.

The gene calls are TRBV14 and TRBJ2-7; maybe TRBD2 (6 bases). Sequenced here: peripheral blood mononuclear cells (PBMCs), sampled when the disease was refractory, from a patient treated with antithyroid drugs. The TCR sequence derives from a female donor with Graves disease. Written as DNA, the CDR3 is TGTGCCAGCAGCCATTTGGGGGGTAGCTACGAGCAGTACTTC. Protein: CASSHLGGSYEQYF.